This note documents a single T cell receptor beta chain sequence. These data are taken from a study of blood T cell repertoires in COVID-19. Repertoires were generated with immunoSEQ multiplex PCR, while TCRdb's copy carries only in-frame clones and drops some. This table has about 150,000 clones, 80% to 90% appearing once. With 2 bases clipped from V and 12 bases from J, the junction kept 6 bases outside the gene matches. The CDR3 runs to 12 residues. Per germline, CDR1 WNHNN and CDR2 SYGVQD (reference sequence). This TCR was sampled from a man aged 55 to 69 with acute or convalescent COVID-19. The chain recombines TRBV10-1 with TRBJ2-7, with TRBD1 matching 8 bases. Sequencing was carried out using peripheral blood. CDR3 bases: TGCGCCAGCAGTGAGGCTCCGGGACAGGTGTACTTC. This gives the protein CASSEAPGQVYF.